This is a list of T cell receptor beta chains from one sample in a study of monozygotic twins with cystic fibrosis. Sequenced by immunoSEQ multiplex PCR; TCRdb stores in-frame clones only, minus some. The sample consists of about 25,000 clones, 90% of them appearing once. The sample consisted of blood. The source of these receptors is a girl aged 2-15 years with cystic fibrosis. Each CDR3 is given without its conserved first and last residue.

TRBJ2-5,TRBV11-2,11,ASRPGGTETQY
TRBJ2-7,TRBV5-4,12,ASSTTGVTYEQY
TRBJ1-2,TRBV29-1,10,SVRGQSVVYT
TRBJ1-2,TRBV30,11,AWVGRNNYGYT
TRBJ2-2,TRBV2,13,ASCLSTAGAGELF
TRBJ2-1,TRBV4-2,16,ASSQGLAGGVYDNEQF
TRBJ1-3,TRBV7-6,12,ASSLGGPGNTIY
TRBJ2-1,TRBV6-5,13,ASSTTGVSYNEQF
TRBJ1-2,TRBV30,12,ACAGGRGNYGYT
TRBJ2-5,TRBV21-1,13,ASSLPGHRDETQY
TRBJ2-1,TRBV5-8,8,ASSRNEQF
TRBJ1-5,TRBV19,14,ASSKTGGYSNQPQH
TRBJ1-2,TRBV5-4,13,ASSTGGGLGYGYT
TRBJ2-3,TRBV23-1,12,ASRRDSGTDTQY
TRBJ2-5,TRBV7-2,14,ASSLDRGPGMETQY
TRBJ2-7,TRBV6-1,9,ASSGFYEQY
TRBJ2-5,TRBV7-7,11,ASSLGFKETQY
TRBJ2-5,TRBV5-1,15,ASSLGGGHLDQETQY
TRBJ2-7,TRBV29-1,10,SVTSDTYEQY
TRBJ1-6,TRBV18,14,ASSPPTQAPNSPLH
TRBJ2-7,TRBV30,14,AWARTSGGGSYEQY
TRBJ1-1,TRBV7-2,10,ASSKTLGEAF